The clone carrying this T cell receptor (beta chain) was observed a handful of times. Its target is not known. TCRdb itself ran the RT-PCR reads through MiXCR, one entry per CDR3 protein. The data hold about 500,000 distinct CDR3 sequences, with more than 15% observed a single time. This record belongs to a study of response to subunit inactivated influenza vaccine. General observations from the study: Each seasonal flu vaccination may recruit only limited new T cells, authors suggested.

V shed 3 bases, J shed 4 bases, and the junction held 10 bases outside the gene matches. This CDR3 contains 16 residues. The sequencing used CD4+ T cells sorted from PBMCs, collected 23 to 25 months after vaccination. The chain is built from TRBV12-3 or TRBV12-4 and TRBJ1-1, with 8 bases identical to TRBD1. The sequence came from a man between 45 and 75 years old who received an inactivated influenza vaccine. In nucleotides, the CDR3 is TGTGCCAGCAGTTTCACCCGGACAGGGTCGACCACTGAAGCTTTCTTT. This codes for CASSFTRTGSTTEAFF.